The clone carrying this T cell receptor beta chain was counted only a few times. The target antigen is unknown. Specified time point: newly diagnosed GD, antithyroid drugs for less than 3 months. TCR sequences were obtained from RNA taken from PBMCs. According to the study, TCR beta libraries were built with iRepertoire HTBI primers and CDR3-region Arm-PCR. TCRdb itself ran the multiplex PCR reads through MiXCR, one entry per CDR3 protein. The sample contains about 370,000 distinct CDR3 sequences, about 16% of which appear only once. This sample is part of a study of regulatory T cells in long-lasting Graves disease. Study details: Graves' patients who were just diagnosed had used antithyroid drugs for under 3 months. General study findings and limits: Authors noted too few samples as a limitation. Favored gene segments in persistent disease were TRBV28, TRBJ1-2 and TRBJ2-5.

CDR3 length: 17 amino acids. V lost 4 bases, J lost 0 bases, and 18 bases lay in between. Per the germline V gene, CDR1 is MGHRA and CDR2 is YSYEKL. V gene TRBV4-1 combines with J gene TRBJ1-1, with D maybe TRBD1 (6 bases). The sample was peripheral blood mononuclear cells (PBMCs), taken at new diagnosis, from a patient treated with antithyroid drugs. This clonotype was sampled from a female donor with Graves disease. CDR3 bases: TGCGCCAGCAGCCTCAATTTTGAGGGGGACATGAACACTGAAGCTTTCTTT. This translates into CASSLNFEGDMNTEAFF.